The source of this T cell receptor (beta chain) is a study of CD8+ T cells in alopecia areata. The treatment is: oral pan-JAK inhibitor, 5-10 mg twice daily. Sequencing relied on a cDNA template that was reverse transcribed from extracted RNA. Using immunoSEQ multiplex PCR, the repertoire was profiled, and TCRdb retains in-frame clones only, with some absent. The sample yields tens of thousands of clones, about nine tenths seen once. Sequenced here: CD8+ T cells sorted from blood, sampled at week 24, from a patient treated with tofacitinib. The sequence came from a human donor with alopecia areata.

The CDR3 is CSVRLSGGGYEQYF. The CDR3 DNA sequence: TGCAGCGTTCGCCTGTCAGGGGGCGGGTACGAGCAGTACTTC. The chain employs TRBV29-1 and TRBJ2-7, with 8 positions matching TRBD1. CDR1 and CDR2 (germline): SQVTM, ANQGSEA. CDR3 length: 14 amino acids. The ends lost 5 bases at V and 4 bases at J; junction bases unmatched: 10.